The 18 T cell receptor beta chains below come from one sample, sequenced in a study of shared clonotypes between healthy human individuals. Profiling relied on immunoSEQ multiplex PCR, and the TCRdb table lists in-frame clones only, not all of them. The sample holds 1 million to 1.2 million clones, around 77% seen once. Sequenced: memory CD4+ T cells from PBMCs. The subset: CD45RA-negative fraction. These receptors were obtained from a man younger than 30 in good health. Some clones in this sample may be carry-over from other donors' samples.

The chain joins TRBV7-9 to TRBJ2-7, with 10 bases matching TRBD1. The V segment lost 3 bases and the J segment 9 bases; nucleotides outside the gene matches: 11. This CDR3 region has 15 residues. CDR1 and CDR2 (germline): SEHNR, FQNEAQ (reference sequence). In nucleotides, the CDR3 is TGTGCCAGCAGCTTCTCCGGGACAGGGGCGCCACGGCAGTACTTC. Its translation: CASSFSGTGAPRQYF.

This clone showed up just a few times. Written as DNA, the CDR3 is TGTGCTAGTGGTATCGAGTGGGGTCAGCCCCAGCATTTT. It codes for CASGIEWGQPQHF. The V call is TRBV12-5, the J call TRBJ1-5; no clear D. With 5 bases removed from V and 6 bases from J, the gap between germline ends came to 11 bases. Germline-derived CDR1 and CDR2 are LGHNT and FRNRAP. This CDR3 is 13 amino acids long.

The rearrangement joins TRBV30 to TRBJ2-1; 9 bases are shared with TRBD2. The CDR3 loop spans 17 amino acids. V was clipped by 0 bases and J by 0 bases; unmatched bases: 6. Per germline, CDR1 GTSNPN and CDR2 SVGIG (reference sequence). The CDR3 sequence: CAWSVRGAGGSYNEQFF. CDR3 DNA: TGTGCCTGGAGTGTACGGGGAGCGGGAGGCTCCTACAATGAGCAGTTCTTC. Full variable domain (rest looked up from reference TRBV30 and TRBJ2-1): SQTIHQWPATLVQPVGSPLSLECTVEGTSNPNLYWYRQAAGRGLQLLFYSVGIGQISSEVPQNLSASRPQDRQFILSSKKLLLSDSGFYLCAWSVRGAGGSYNEQFFGPGTRLTVL.

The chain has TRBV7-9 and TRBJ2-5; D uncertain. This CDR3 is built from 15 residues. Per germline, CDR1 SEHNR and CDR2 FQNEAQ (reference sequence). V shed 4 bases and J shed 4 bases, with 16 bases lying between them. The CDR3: CASSYYGDLAETQYF. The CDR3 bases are TGTGCCAGCAGCTACTATGGGGATCTTGCAGAGACCCAGTACTTC.

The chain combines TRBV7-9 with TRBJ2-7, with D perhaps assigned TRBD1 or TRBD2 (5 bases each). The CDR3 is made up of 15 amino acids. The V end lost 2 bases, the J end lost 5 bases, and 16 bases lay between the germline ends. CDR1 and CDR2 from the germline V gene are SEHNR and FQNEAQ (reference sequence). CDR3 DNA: TGTGCCAGCAGCTTATCAGGGAAAGACGGGGACGAGCAGTACTTC. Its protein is CASSLSGKDGDEQYF.

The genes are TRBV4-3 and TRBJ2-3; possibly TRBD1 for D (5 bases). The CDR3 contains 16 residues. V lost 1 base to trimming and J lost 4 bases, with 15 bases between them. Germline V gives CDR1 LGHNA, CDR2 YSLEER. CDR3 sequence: CASSQGLTSQADTQYF. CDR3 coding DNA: TGCGCCAGCAGCCAAGGCCTGACCTCACAGGCAGATACGCAGTATTTT.

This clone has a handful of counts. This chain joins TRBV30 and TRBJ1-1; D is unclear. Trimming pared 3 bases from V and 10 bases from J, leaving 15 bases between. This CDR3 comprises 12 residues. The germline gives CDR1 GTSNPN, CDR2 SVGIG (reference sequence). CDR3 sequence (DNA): TGTGCCTGGAGGGTGGGCCCTTCTGCAGCTTTCTTT. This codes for CAWRVGPSAAFF.

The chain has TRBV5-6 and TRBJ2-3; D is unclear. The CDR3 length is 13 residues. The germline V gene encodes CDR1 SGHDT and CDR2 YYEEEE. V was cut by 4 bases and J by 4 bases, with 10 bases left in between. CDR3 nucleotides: TGTGCCAGCAGCCCGCAGGCACCAGATACGCAGTATTTT. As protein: CASSPQAPDTQYF.

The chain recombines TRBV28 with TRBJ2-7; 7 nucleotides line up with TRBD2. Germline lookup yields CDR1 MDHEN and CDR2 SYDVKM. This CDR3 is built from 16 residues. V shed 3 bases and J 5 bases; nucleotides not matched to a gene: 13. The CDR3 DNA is TGTGCCAGCAGTTTCGTGGGAGGGCCGACCCGAGACGAGCAGTACTTC. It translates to CASSFVGGPTRDEQYF. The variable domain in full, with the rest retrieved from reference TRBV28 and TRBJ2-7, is DVKVTQSSRYLVKRTGEKVFLECVQDMDHENMFWYRQDPGLGLRLIYFSYDVKMKEKGDIPEGYSVSREKKERFSLILESASTNQTSMYLCASSFVGGPTRDEQYFGPGTRLTVT.

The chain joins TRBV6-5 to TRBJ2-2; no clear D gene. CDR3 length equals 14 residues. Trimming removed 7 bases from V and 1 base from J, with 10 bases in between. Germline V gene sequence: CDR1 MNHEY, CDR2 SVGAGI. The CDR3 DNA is TGTGCCAGCACCCAGACTTTGAACACCGGGGAGCTGTTTTTT. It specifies CASTQTLNTGELFF.

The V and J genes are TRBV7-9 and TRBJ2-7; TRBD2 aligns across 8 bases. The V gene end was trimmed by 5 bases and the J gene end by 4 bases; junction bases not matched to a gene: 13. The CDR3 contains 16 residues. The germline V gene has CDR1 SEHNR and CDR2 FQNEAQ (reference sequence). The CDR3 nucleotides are TGTGCCAGCAGCCCCCGGCTCAGCGGGAGAGTGTACGAGCAGTACTTC. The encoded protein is CASSPRLSGRVYEQYF.

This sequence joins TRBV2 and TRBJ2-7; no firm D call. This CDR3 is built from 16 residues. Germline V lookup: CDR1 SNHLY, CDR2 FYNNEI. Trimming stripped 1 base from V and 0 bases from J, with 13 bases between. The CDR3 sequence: CASSEGPARSSYEQYF. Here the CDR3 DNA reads TGTGCCAGCAGTGAAGGCCCCGCCAGGAGCTCCTACGAGCAGTACTTC.

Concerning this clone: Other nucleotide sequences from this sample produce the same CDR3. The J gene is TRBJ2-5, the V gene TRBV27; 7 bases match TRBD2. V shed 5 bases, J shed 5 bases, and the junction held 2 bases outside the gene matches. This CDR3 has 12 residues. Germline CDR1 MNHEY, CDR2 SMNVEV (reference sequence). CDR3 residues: CASSRAGETQYF. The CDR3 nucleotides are TGTGCCAGCAGTCGAGCGGGGGAGACCCAGTACTTC.

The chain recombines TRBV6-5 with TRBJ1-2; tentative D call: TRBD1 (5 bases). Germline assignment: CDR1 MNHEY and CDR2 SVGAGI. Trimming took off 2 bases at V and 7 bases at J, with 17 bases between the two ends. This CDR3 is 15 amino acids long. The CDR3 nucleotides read TGTGCCAGCAGTTACAACCGGGTATGGGGCCTTGGCTACACCTTC. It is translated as CASSYNRVWGLGYTF.

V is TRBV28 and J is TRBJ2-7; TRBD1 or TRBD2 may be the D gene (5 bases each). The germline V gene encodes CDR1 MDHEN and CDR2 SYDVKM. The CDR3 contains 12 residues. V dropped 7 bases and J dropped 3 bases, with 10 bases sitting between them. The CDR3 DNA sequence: TGTGCCAGCACCAAGGGACGCTACGAGCAGTACTTC. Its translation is CASTKGRYEQYF.

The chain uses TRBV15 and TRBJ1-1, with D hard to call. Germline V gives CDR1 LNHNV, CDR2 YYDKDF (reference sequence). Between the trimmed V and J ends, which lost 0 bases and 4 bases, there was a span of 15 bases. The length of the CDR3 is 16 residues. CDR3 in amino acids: CATSRDNPGLFTEAFF. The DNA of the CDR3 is TGTGCCACCAGCAGAGATAATCCGGGATTGTTCACTGAAGCTTTCTTT.

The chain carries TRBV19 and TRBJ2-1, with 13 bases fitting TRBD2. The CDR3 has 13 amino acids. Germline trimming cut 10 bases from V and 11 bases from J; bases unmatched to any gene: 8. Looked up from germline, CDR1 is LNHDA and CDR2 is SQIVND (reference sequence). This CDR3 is CATGLAGSVKQFF. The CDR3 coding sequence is TGTGCCACGGGACTAGCGGGATCCGTTAAGCAGTTCTTC.

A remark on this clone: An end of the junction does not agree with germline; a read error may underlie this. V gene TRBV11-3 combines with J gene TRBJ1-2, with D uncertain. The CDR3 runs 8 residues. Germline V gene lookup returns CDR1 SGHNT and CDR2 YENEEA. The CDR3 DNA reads TGTGCCAGCAGCTATGGGTCCTTC. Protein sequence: CASSYGSF.